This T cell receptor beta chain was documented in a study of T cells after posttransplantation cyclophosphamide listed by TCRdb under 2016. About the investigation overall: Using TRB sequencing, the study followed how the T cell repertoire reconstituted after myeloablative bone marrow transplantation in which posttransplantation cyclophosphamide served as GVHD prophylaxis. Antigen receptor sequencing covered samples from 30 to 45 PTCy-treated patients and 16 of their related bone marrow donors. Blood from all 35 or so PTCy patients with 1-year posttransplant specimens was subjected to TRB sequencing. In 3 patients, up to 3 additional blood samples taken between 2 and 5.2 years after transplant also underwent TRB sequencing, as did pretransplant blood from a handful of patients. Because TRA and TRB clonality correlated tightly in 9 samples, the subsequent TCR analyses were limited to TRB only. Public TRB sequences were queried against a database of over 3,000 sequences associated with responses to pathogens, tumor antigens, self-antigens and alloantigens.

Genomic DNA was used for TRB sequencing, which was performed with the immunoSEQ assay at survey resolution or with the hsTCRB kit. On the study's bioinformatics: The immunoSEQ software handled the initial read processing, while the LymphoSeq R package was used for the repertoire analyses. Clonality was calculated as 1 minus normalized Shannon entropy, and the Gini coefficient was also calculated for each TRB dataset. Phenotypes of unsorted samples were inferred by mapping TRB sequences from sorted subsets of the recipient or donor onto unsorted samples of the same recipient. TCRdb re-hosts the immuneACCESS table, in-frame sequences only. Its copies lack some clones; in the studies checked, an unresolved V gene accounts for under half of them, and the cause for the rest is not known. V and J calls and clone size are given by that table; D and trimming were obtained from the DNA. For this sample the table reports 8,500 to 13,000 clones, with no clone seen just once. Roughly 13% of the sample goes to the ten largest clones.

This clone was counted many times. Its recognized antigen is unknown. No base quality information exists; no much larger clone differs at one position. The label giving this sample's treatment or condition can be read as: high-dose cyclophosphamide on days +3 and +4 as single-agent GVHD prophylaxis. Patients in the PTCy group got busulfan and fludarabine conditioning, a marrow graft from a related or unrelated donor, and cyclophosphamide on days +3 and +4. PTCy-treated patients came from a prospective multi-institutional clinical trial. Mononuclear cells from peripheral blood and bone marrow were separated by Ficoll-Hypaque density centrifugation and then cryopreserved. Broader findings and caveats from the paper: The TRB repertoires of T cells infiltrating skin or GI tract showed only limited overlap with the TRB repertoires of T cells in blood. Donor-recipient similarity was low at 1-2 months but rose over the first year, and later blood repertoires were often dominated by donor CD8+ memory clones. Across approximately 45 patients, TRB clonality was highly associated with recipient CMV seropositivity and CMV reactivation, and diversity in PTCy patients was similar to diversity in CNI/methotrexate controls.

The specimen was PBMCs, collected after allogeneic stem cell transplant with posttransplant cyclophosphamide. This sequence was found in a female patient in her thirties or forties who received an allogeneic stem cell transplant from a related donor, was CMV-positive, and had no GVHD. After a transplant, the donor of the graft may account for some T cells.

The sequenced DNA: TGTGCCTGGAGGGTAAGAGGGGCAGCGGGAGGGAGACGTGAGCAGTTCTTC. Translated, this gives CAWRVRGAAGGRREQFF. This chain is built from TRBV30 and TRBJ2-1; 10 bases in between match TRBD2. The CDR3, cysteine through phenylalanine, is 17 amino acids long. This entry keeps only the CDR3 DNA: 51 bases, framed from base 1. From the germline V gene (reference sequence), CDR1 is GTSNPN and CDR2 is SVGIG. Germline trimming amounts to 3 bases on V and 9 bases on J, with 17 as the count of junction bases outside the gene matches.